This T cell receptor (beta chain) came from a study of T-cell reconstitution after alpha-beta-depleted transplantation in children. The table lists this clonotype with a few counts. CDR3 length: 13 residues. CDR1 MNHEY and CDR2 SMNVEV come from the germline V gene (reference sequence). The germline V and J ends were trimmed by 8 bases and 6 bases, with 17 bases remaining between them. Unique molecular identifiers were incorporated into the prepared TCRbeta library. MiXCR, run by TCRdb on the PCR reads, gives a single entry per CDR3 protein. The sample contains around 200,000 distinct CDR3 sequences, around 6.8% of which appear only once.

Material: PBMCs from the stem cell graft donor, obtained from the stem cell graft. The receptor's source is a human donor who donated a stem cell graft to a child with Wiskott-Aldrich syndrome. The chain recombines TRBV27 with TRBJ2-7, with D unclear. CDR3 in DNA: TGTGCCAGCTGTACTGTGGGGTGCGGCGAGCAGTACTTC. Its protein product is CASCTVGCGEQYF.